One and the same sample provided the 4 T cell receptor beta chains below, sequenced in a study of blood T cell repertoires in COVID-19. Profiled with immunoSEQ multiplex PCR; TCRdb holds only in-frame clones, not every one. Here the sample spans approximately 220,000 clones, around 90% being singletons. Sequenced input: PBMCs or T cells enriched from blood (not recorded which). The receptor set was obtained from a man between 25 and 39 years old who had recovered from COVID-19.

The chain is built from TRBV14 and TRBJ2-2; a weak D match, TRBD1 (7 bases). V was clipped by 2 bases and J by 7 bases, with 11 bases between them. CDR3 length equals 14 residues. Germline CDR1 reads SGHDN; CDR2 reads FVKESK. CDR3 DNA sequence: TGTGCCAGCAGCCAAAGACAGGGAGGCGGGGAGCTGTTTTTT. Amino acids: CASSQRQGGGELFF.

The rearrangement joins TRBV18 to TRBJ2-5, with 9 bases matching TRBD2. The CDR3 is 16 amino acids. The V segment lost 6 bases and the J segment 5 bases; nucleotides outside the gene matches: 13. Germline V gives CDR1 KGHSH, CDR2 LQKENI. This CDR3 reads CASSRSRTSARETQYF. The CDR3 DNA follows: TGTGCCAGCTCGCGATCGAGGACTAGCGCTCGGGAGACCCAGTACTTC.

The rearrangement links TRBV24-1 to TRBJ2-1; 9 bases match TRBD1. Germline loops: CDR1 KGHDR, CDR2 SFDVKD. Trimming removed 4 bases from V and 10 bases from J; junction bases left unmatched: 10. This CDR3 has 15 residues. The CDR3 region has the DNA TGTGCCACCAGTGACGGCGGGACAGGGCTTCGCGAGCAGTTCTTC. Amino acids: CATSDGGTGLREQFF.

The chain employs TRBV7-6 and TRBJ2-7; 16 bases line up with TRBD2. Germline V gives CDR1 SGHVS, CDR2 FNYEAQ. V shed 0 bases, J shed 1 base, and the junction held 9 bases outside the gene matches. There are 20 residues in the CDR3. This CDR3 reads CASSLAPGLAGGPESYEQYF. DNA for the CDR3: TGTGCCAGCAGCTTAGCCCCGGGACTAGCGGGGGGGCCTGAGTCCTACGAGCAGTACTTC.